Given below is one T cell receptor (beta chain) in context. Its antigen specificity is not known. No much larger clone exists at a distance of one base, and base qualities are not known. The CDR3 contains 14 residues, cysteine and phenylalanine counted. Only the CDR3 part of the read is kept: 42 bases, read in frame from the first base. The germline V gene (reference sequence) supplies CDR1 SGHKS and CDR2 YYEKEE. V loses 4 bases, J loses 4 bases, and the germline ends lie 14 bases apart. This record comes from a study of blood T cell repertoires in COVID-19 (dated by TCRdb to 2019 to 2021). Regarding the research as a whole: The collaborator samples originated in the United States, Italy and Spain and spanned the acute and convalescent phases of COVID-19. A freely available public database, intended as a resource for researchers studying the immune response to SARS-CoV-2, is where the repertoires were released. HLA class I and class II types, where available, came from metadata supplied by the sample provider rather than from assay-based typing. A de-identified subject ID, COVID-19 status, age in years and sex were almost always included in the sample metadata. The prospective study material was composed of cDNA or gDNA derived from T cells, B-cell-depleted T cells, or PBMCs. Deeply sampled blood TCRbeta repertoires from subjects exposed to, actively infected with, or recovered from COVID-19 were included in the dataset. Samples came from the ongoing ImmuneRACE study (first 160 participants) plus 1,254 subjects from 6 global collaborators. Broad study findings and their caveats: How much clinical and demographic metadata was included differed by source and by participant, and the metadata was provided uncurated.

Collaborating institutions collected whole blood in K2EDTA tubes following their own protocols. For TCRbeta analysis, collaborators shipped samples in one of three forms: frozen whole blood, isolated PBMCs, or DNA extracted from either of those sample types. TCRbeta CDR3 regions were amplified from genomic DNA using the immunoSEQ Assay, a bias-controlled multiplex PCR. In the original analysis: Nucleated cell counts per sample were estimated from amplification of reference gene primers within the assay. Sequence reads were collapsed and filtered to measure the absolute abundance of every unique TCRbeta CDR3 rearrangement. For each sample, productive Simpson clonality was calculated as the square root of Simpson's diversity index over productive rearrangements. TCRdb stores this immuneACCESS table with in-frame sequences only. Part of the clones is absent; in the studies checked, under half of the shortfall reflects unresolved V genes, and no reason is known for the rest. D and trimming were read from the DNA, whereas the V and J calls and clone size are those reported in that table. The sample table records 150,000 to 200,000 clones; around 86% of these occur just once. Approximately 3.5% of the sample is in the top ten clones.

The chain was built from TRBV5-5 and TRBJ2-5, and the D gene may be TRBD1, 6 bases matching. The source of this sequence is a man between 65 and 85 years old with acute or convalescent COVID-19. Sequencing used peripheral blood. Here is the DNA: TGTGCCAGCAGCCCCAGGGGTACCCCAGAGACCCAGTACTTC. It is translated as CASSPRGTPETQYF.